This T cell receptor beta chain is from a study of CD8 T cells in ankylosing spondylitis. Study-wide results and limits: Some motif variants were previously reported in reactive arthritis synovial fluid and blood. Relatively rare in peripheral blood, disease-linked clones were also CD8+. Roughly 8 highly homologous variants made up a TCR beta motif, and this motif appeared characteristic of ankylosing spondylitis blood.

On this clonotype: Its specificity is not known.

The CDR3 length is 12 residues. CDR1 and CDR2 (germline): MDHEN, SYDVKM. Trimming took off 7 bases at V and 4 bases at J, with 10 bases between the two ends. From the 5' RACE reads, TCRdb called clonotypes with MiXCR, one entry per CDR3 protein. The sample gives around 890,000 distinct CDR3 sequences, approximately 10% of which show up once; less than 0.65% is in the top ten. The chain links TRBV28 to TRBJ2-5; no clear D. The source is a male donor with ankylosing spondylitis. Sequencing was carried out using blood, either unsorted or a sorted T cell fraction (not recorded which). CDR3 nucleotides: TGTGCCAGCATCGAGTCCGGAGAGACCCAGTACTTC. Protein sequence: CASIESGETQYF.